This T cell receptor beta chain was captured by sequencing in a study of tumor-infiltrating lymphocytes in primary liver carcinoma. Study at large: Maximum tumor diameters ranged from about 4 to 11 cm, stage T1-T3 N0M0.

The study's findings and limits: The study found only about 7-25% of top clones in all five tumor regions.

The CDR3 has 14 residues. From germline, CDR1 is MNHEY and CDR2 SVGEGT. Trimming removed 5 bases from V and 11 bases from J, with 18 bases in between. Starting material for RNA and DNA co-extraction consisted of about 17-32 mg of unsorted bulk tissue. Primary liver carcinoma, confirmed by histopathology, was surgically resected. The input was around 500 ng total RNA; TCR beta cDNA was made from it with a constant-region primer. Three nested multiplex PCR rounds, a slightly modified ARM-PCR, produced the libraries for TCR beta. Primers for the first two PCR rounds were TRBV1-TRBV30 forward primers and a C-beta reverse primer (about 10 cycles per round). Each CDR3 protein is one row after TCRdb ran MiXCR on the multiplex PCR reads. The sample has about 35,000 distinct CDR3 sequences, around 74% seen once; the top ten hold roughly 15%. A word on this clonotype: Its antigen is undetermined.

The gene calls are TRBV6-2 or TRBV6-3 and TRBJ2-2; possibly TRBD1 for D (5 bases). Sequences were obtained from liver tumor tissue from sampling region 4. Regarding subset: tumor region T4, right-lateral pole. The sequence was obtained from a man aged 40-49 years with primary liver carcinoma and hepatitis B virus infection. The CDR3 is CASSRTRSIGELFF. DNA of the CDR3: TGTGCCAGCAGTCGGACAAGGTCCATCGGTGAGCTGTTTTTT.